This entry concerns a single TCR beta chain. This clone was observed a few times. What antigen it recognizes has not been identified. Here, both gene names and germline sequences come from the mouse. The sequenced fragment ends 1 residue before the CDR3 boundary, so the rest is inferred from the germline J gene. Libraries were prepared through the immunoSEQ multiplex PCR assay. TCRbeta CDR3 sequencing was done by Adaptive Biotechnologies at survey depth, reporting CDR3 sequences, V/J genes, productive frequency and template counts. TCR beta CDR3 regions were amplified from genomic DNA rather than RNA. Per the original workflow: Pairwise repertoire overlap between tissues was quantified with Jensen-Shannon divergence, where 1 means complete divergence and 0 identical. Tissues were grouped by single-linkage agglomerative hierarchical clustering of pairwise JSD values, and the clustering results were shown as dendrograms. GLIPH2 was applied to all patient samples using simulation_depth 1000, kmer_min_depth 3, and cdr3_length_cutoff 8, and only groups with more than two unique CDR3s were retained. In a standardized tissue-overlap score, Jaccard GLIPH-group overlap across patients was extrapolated to a standard repertoire size of 1000 clones. Linear mixed-effect models, with tissue included as a fixed effect and individual included as a random effect, were used to assess associations of diversity with clinical or experimental variables. The immuneACCESS repertoire file appears here via TCRdb, limited to in-frame rearrangements. These files lack a portion of the clones; in checked studies, under half of the deficit traces to unresolved V genes, and the cause of the others is not known. Clonal size and the V and J genes are those of that table, whereas D and trimming came from the DNA. Recorded for this sample are several thousand clones; around 45% of them occurred a single time. The ten largest make up nearly 7.5% of the sample.

These data come from a study of tissue T cells after allogeneic stem cell transplantation (dated by TCRdb to between 2021 and 2024). Describing the broader study: TCR beta repertoires were profiled across many tissues obtained from research autopsies of patients with and without GVHD, as well as in mouse models of GVHD. The human arm was conducted as a prospective observational study, and neither blinding nor randomization was performed. Overall study results and their limits: Within patients, how anatomically similar tissues were was a major factor shaping TCR repertoire composition, regardless of disease or transplant status. The patient cohort was small and clinically heterogeneous, and sampling depth was acknowledged as a limitation. The study did not establish which tissue TCRs were alloreactive or antigen-specific, and some clones may have been host cells that persisted. Only a few T cell clones appeared in more than one patient, yet motif-based clustering showed tissue-specific repertoire signatures that were shared between patients. In both patients and mice, only a limited portion of the TCR repertoire detected in tissues was captured by blood and spleen T cells.

The sample's time point label, decoded: mouse harvest day 7 after allogeneic transplant. Mouse grafts combined 10^7 T-cell-depleted bone marrow cells with 10^6 splenic CD5+ T cells, given via tail vein injection. A major MHC-mismatch B6 (H2b) into BALB/c (H2d) model was used to model mouse GVHD, and tissues were profiled at day 7 or 14. Mouse tissues and retro-orbital blood were harvested on day 7 or 14 post-transplant using separate sterile tools per animal; livers were flushed beforehand. Before genomic DNA isolation with the DNeasy Blood & Tissue Kit, mouse tissues were minced with razor blades in buffered saline. Including the terminal cysteine and phenylalanine, the CDR3 comprises 16 residues. Of the CDR3's DNA, 45 bases were read; they are in frame from base 1. V trim: 0 bases; J trim: 2 bases; unmatched bases: 5. Based on the germline V gene (reference sequence), the CDR1 and CDR2 sequences are NNHNN and SYGAGS.

Recombination linked TRBV13-2 to TRBJ2-3, and 8 junctional nucleotides match TRBD2. The clonotype was recovered from a female BALB/c mouse given C57BL/6 T cells with graft-versus-host disease after an allogeneic hematopoietic cell transplant. The sample consisted of gut tissue. CDR3 region: CASGDAGGRDAETLYF. The part of the CDR3 DNA that was read is TGTGCCAGCGGTGATGCTGGGGGGCGAGATGCAGAAACGCTGTAT.